This TCR beta chain was observed in a study of response to subunit inactivated influenza vaccine. Study-level findings and limits: The authors proposed limited new T cell recruitment per seasonal influenza vaccination.

Via MiXCR, TCRdb re-called the RT-PCR reads, giving one row per CDR3 protein. The table records 650,000 to 700,000 distinct CDR3 sequences, 15% to 19% of them present only once. The CDR3 totals 15 residues. Per germline, CDR1 MNHEY and CDR2 SVGAGI. V was clipped by 4 bases and J by 1 base, with 13 bases between them. This clonotype appeared many times. The target antigen is unknown. The receptor's source is a man over 45 who received an inactivated influenza vaccine. The sequencing here drew on PBMCs from blood, taken approximately 13 days after vaccination. J is TRBJ1-1 and V is TRBV6-5; D may be TRBD1 (6 bases). The CDR3 here is CASSSPETGNTEAFF. The CDR3, as DNA: TGTGCCAGCAGTTCTCCCGAGACAGGGAACACTGAAGCTTTCTTT.